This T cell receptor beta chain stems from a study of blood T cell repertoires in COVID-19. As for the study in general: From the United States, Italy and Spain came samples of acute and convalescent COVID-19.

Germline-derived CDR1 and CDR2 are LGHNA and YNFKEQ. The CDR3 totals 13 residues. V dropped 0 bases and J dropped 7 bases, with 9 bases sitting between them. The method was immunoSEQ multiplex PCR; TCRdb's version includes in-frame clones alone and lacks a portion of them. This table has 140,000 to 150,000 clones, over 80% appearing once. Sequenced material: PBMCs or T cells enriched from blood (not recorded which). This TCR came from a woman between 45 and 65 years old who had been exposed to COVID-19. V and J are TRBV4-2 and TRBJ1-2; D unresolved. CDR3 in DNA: TGTGCCAGCAGCCAAGATCTTCGGGGTGGCTACACCTTC. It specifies CASSQDLRGGYTF.